These T cell receptor beta chains were read from a single sample in a study of T cell repertoires in cytomegalovirus infection. TCRdb re-called the reads through MiXCR, storing one row per CDR3 protein. This sample yields a few hundred thousand distinct CDR3 sequences, of which 15% to 20% are seen a single time; over 40% belongs to the top ten. Sequenced material: CD8+ T cells from PBMCs. The receptors come from a human donor in good health (CMV status not recorded). Some clones in this sample may be carry-over from other donors' samples. CDR3s include the opening cysteine and the closing phenylalanine or tryptophan. D genes are given only for firm matches. Expanded clones get a size class; other rows say once, few or many, or leave the size out.

abundance	v_gene	d_gene	j_gene	CDR3nt	CDR3aa
-	TRBV20-1	-	TRBJ1-5	TGCAGTGCTAGAGATCCCCGGCAGGGTGAGAGTCAGCCCCAGCATTTT	CSARDPRQGESQPQHF
-	TRBV19	TRBD2	TRBJ2-1	TGTGCCAGTAGTCTCGGACTAGCGGGGAATGAGCAGTTCTTC	CASSLGLAGNEQFF
many	TRBV7-6	-	TRBJ2-1	TGTGCCAGCAGCCCGACTGTGGGGACACCCTCCTACAATGAGCAGTTCTTC	CASSPTVGTPSYNEQFF
many	TRBV7-9	-	TRBJ2-3	TGTGCCAGCAGCTTAGAGGGTCGCGCAGATACGCAGTATTTT	CASSLEGRADTQYF
many	TRBV12-3/TRBV12-4	TRBD1	TRBJ2-7	TGTGCCAGCAGTTTAGCGGGACAGGGGAGGTACGAGCAGTACTTC	CASSLAGQGRYEQYF
few	TRBV6-1	TRBD1	TRBJ2-2	TGTGCCAGCAGTGAGGGACAGGGGACCACCGGGGAGCTGTTTTTT	CASSEGQGTTGELFF
few	TRBV3-1	-	TRBJ2-2	TGTGCCAGCAGCCAAGATTCCGCAGCTACGAACACCGGGGAGCTGTTTTTT	CASSQDSAATNTGELFF
many	TRBV7-2	-	TRBJ2-1	TGTGCCAGCAGCTTAGTTGGGGGACACTACAATGAGCAGTTCTTC	CASSLVGGHYNEQFF
-	TRBV9	-	TRBJ2-3	TGTGCCAGCAGCGTAGACGGCTCCACAGATACGCAGTATTTT	CASSVDGSTDTQYF
-	TRBV27	-	TRBJ2-7	TGTGCCAGCAGTTTATCGGGTCAGCGACTTACCTACGAGCAGTACTTC	CASSLSGQRLTYEQYF